This entry features one T cell receptor (beta chain) sequence. Germline CDR1 is MDHEN and CDR2 is SYDVKM. The ends were cut back, 2 bases at V and 5 bases at J, with 9 bases in the middle. The CDR3 contains 13 residues. The data were obtained in a study of OX40 agonist ivuxolimab in advanced cancers. The assay was immunoSEQ multiplex PCR, and TCRdb's table has in-frame clones only and misses some. The sample holds tens of thousands of clones; approximately 90% are singletons and the top ten take over 15%. The sample was CD4+ or CD8+ T cells sorted from blood, taken in a trial of the OX40 agonist ivuxolimab. The receptor comes from an adult with an advanced solid tumor such as melanoma, head and neck, liver or kidney cancer. This sequence joins TRBV28 and TRBJ2-5; the D is unclear. The CDR3 sequence is CASSLTLGETQYF. The CDR3 DNA is TGTGCCAGCAGTTTAACACTCGGGGAGACCCAGTACTTC.